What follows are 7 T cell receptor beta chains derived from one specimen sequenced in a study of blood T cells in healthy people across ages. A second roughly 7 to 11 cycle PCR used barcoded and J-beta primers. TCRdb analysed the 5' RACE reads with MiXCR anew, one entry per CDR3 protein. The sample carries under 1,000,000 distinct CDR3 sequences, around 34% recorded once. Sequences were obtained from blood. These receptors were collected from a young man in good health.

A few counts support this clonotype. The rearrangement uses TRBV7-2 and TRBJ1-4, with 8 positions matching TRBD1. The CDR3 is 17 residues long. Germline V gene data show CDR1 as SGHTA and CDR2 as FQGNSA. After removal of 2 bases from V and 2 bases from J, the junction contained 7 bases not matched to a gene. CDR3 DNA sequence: TGTGCCAGCAGCTTATCCAGGGGGCTTGCCACTAATGAAAAACTGTTTTTT. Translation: CASSLSRGLATNEKLFF.

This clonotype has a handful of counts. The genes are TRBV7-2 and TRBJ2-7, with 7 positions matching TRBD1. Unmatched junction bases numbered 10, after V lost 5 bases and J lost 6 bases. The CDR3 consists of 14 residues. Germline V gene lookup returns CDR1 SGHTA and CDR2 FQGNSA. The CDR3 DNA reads TGTGCCAGCAGCCCCGACAGGGTTTTGGGCGAGCAGTACTTC. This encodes CASSPDRVLGEQYF.

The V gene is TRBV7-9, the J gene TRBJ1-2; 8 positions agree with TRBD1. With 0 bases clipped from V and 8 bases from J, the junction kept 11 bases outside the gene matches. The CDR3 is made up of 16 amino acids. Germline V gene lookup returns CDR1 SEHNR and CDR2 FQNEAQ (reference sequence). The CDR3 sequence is CASSLAVRGPIKGYTF. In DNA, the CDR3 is TGTGCCAGCAGCTTAGCGGTCAGGGGGCCTATAAAAGGCTACACCTTC.

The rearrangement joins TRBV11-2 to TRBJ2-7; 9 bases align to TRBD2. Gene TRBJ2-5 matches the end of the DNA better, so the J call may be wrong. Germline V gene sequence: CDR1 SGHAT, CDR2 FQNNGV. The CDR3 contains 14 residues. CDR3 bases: TGTGCCAGCAGCTTATGGGGACTAGCAGAGACCCAGTACTTC. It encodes CASSLWGLAETQYF.

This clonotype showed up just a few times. This chain's CDR3 is CASSLTNYGYTF. The DNA of the CDR3 is TGTGCCAGCAGTTTAACGAACTATGGCTACACCTTC. The chain uses TRBV12-3 or TRBV12-4 and TRBJ1-2; D ambiguous. The length of the CDR3 is 12 residues. V was trimmed by 2 bases and J by 2 bases, leaving 3 bases between them.

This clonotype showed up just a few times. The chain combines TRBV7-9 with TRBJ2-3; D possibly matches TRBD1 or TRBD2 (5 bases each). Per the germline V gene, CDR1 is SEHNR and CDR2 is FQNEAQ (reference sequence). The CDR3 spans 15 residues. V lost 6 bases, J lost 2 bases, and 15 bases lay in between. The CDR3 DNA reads TGTGCCAGCAGGCGACCCCGGGACCCCACAGATACGCAGTATTTT. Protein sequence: CASRRPRDPTDTQYF.

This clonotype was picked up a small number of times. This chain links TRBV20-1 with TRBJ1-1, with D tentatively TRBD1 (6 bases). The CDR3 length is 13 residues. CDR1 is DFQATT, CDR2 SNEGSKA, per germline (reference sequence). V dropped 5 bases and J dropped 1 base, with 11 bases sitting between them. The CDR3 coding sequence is TGCAGTGCTGGCCACAGGGAGAACACTGAAGCTTTCTTT. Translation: CSAGHRENTEAFF.